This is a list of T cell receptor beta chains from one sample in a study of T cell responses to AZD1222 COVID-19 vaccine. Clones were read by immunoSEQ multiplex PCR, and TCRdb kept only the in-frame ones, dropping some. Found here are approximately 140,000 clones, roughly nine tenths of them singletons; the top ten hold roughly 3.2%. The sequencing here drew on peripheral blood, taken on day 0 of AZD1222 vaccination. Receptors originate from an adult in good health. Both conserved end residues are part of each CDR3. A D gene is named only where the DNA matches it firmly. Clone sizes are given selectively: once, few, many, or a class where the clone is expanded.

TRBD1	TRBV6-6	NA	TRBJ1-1	TGTGCCAGCAGTGGAAGGACAGGGGGTTCTACTGAAGCTTTCTTT	CASSGRTGGSTEAFF
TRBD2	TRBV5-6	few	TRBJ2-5	TGTGCCAGCAGCTCACTAGCGGGAGAAGGAGAGACCCAGTACTTC	CASSSLAGEGETQYF
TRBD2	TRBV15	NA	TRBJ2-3	TGTGCCACCAGCAGCGGGGGGGATACGCAGTATTTT	CATSSGGDTQYF
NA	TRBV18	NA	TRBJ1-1	TGTGCCAGCTCACCCCTACCGAACACTGAAGCTTTCTTT	CASSPLPNTEAFF
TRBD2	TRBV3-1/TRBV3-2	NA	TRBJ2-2	TGTGCCAGCAGCCGCGGGGGTTTGGCCACCGGGGAGCTGTTTTTT	CASSRGGLATGELFF
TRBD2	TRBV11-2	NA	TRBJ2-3	TGTGCCAGCAGCTTAGGAGCGGGGGGGCCAGATACGCAGTATTTT	CASSLGAGGPDTQYF
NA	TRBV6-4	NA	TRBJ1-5	TGTGCCAGCAGTGACGGAGGGGGCAATCAGCCCCAGCATTTT	CASSDGGGNQPQHF
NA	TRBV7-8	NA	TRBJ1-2	TGTGCCAGCAGCCGACCGGACAGCCCTAACTATGGCTACACCTTC	CASSRPDSPNYGYTF
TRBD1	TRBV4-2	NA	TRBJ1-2	TGTGCCAGCAGGGCAGGACAGGGGTCCTCCTCCCAACTATTTGGCTACACCTTC	CASRAGQGSSSQLFGYTF
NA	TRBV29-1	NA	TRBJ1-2	TGCAGCGTTGGATTGGGCGGCTACACCTTC	CSVGLGGYTF
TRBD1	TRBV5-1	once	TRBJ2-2	TGCGCCAGCAGCCCCGGGACAGGGAGGGTCGGGGAGCTGTTTTTT	CASSPGTGRVGELFF
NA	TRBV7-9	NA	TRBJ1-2	TGTGCCAGCAGCTTGGATGAGGGTAACTATGGCTACACCTTC	CASSLDEGNYGYTF
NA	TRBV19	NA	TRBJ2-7	TGTGCCAGTAGTGGGAGGACAGGTAGCTCCTACGAGCAGTACTTC	CASSGRTGSSYEQYF
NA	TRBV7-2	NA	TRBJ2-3	TGTGCCGCAGGTGGAGATACGCAGTATTTT	CAAGGDTQYF
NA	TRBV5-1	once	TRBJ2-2	TGCGCCTCTCTCAACGGGGGCGATTCGAACACCGGGGAGCTGTTTTTT	CASLNGGDSNTGELFF
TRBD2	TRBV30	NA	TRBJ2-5	TGTGCCTGGAGTCCGGGACTAGCGGTCCAAGAGACCCAGTACTTC	CAWSPGLAVQETQYF
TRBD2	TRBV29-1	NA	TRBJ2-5	TGCAGCGTCTGGACTAGCAGAGTTTACTTC	CSVWTSRVYF
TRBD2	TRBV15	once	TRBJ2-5	TGTGCCACCAGCAAGGGGACTAGCGGGGTGCTGGTGGCCCAGTACTTC	CATSKGTSGVLVAQYF
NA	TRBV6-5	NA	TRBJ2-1	TGTGCCAGCAGTTACGACCCCCCCTACAATGAGCAGTTCTTC	CASSYDPPYNEQFF
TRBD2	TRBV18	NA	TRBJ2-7	TGTGCCAGCTCACCACTAAGCGGGAGCTCCTACGAGCAGTACTTC	CASSPLSGSSYEQYF
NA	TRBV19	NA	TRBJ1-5	TGTGCCAGTAGTATGGCCCGGGACCCTACCCGGTCCCAGCATTTT	CASSMARDPTRSQHF
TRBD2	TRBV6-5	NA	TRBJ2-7	TGTGCCAGCAGTACCGGACTAGCGGGGACCTACGAGCAGTACTTC	CASSTGLAGTYEQYF
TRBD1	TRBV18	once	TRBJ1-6	TGTGCCAGCTCACTACTAAGTGGACAGGGGGCATCCCCACCCCTCCACTTT	CASSLLSGQGASPPLHF
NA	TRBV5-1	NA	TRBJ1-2	TGCGCCAGCAGCGCCAGAGCGGATCCCACTGTGAACTATGGCTACACCTTC	CASSARADPTVNYGYTF
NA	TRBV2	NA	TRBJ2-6	TGTGCCAGCTCAAGGTCTGGGGCCAACGTCCTGACTTTC	CASSRSGANVLTF
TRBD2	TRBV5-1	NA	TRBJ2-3	TGCGCCAGCAGCAGCCCCGGGACTAGCTCGTCTACCAGCACAGATACGCAGTATTTT	CASSSPGTSSSTSTDTQYF
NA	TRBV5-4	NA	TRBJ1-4	TGTGCCAGCAGCTCCCGACGGGGAGATGAAAAACTGTTTTTT	CASSSRRGDEKLFF
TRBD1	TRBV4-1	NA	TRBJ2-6	TGCGCCAGCAGCCAAGGTGGCAGGGGGCGGACTGGGGCCAACGTCCTGACTTTC	CASSQGGRGRTGANVLTF
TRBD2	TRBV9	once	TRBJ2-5	TGTGCCAGCAGCGTAGTGGGGGGAGGGCACCAAGAGACCCAGTACTTC	CASSVVGGGHQETQYF
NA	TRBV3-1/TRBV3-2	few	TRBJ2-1	TGTGCCAGCAGCCAGGCACGGGGGAGCTCCTACAATGAGCAGTTCTTC	CASSQARGSSYNEQFF
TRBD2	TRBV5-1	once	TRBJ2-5	TGCGCCAGCAGGACTAGCCCAGACCCTCCGGAGACCCAGTACTTC	CASRTSPDPPETQYF
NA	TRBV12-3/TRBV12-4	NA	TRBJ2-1	TGTGCCAGCAGTTTAGGTCAGGGGCTAGAGCAGTTCTTC	CASSLGQGLEQFF
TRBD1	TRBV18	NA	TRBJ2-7	TGTGCCAGCTCACGGCGCGTAACAGGGGGCTCGGGGCAAGGCTACGAGCAGTACTTC	CASSRRVTGGSGQGYEQYF
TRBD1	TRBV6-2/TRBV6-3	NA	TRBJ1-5	TGTGCCAGCAGCCGGGGCCAGGGGGGCAATCAGCCCCAGCATTTT	CASSRGQGGNQPQHF
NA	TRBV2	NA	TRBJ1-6	TGTGCCAGCAGGGCAGGGGTAGGAACACCCCTCCACTTT	CASRAGVGTPLHF